These 6 T cell receptor beta chains originate from one sample sequenced in a study of blood T cell repertoires in COVID-19. The protocol was immunoSEQ multiplex PCR, while the TCRdb copy is restricted to in-frame clones and leaves out a portion. The repertoire consists of 100,000 to 130,000 clones, with roughly 84% occurring once and the leading ten covering roughly 4.4%. Sequencing input: peripheral blood. All receptors come from a human donor in a cohort sampled during active COVID-19.

J is TRBJ1-1 and V is TRBV23-1, with TRBD1 as a possible D gene (6 bases). TRBV23-1 is reported as an ORF; its role is uncertain. Trimming stripped 2 bases from V and 5 bases from J, with 12 bases between. CDR3 length equals 14 residues. The CDR3 here is CASSQKGVCTEAFF. DNA of the CDR3: TGCGCCAGCAGTCAAAAGGGGGTGTGTACTGAAGCTTTCTTT.

The J gene is TRBJ1-4, the V gene TRBV7-9; weak D call: TRBD1 (6 bases). The CDR3 covers 17 residues. In germline, CDR1 is SEHNR, CDR2 FQNEAQ (reference sequence). The V gene lost 6 bases and the J gene lost 3 bases, with 20 bases spanning the gap. The CDR3 loop reads CASRYEDSGTSNEKLFF. The DNA of the CDR3 is TGTGCCAGCAGGTACGAGGACAGCGGGACCTCTAATGAAAAACTGTTTTTT.

This sequence joins TRBV5-6 and TRBJ1-2; no reliable D call. Trimming removed 0 bases from V and 6 bases from J, with 15 bases in between. Germline V lookup: CDR1 SGHDT, CDR2 YYEEEE. This CDR3 spans 15 amino acids. The CDR3 sequence is CASSLASPTADGYTF. CDR3 in DNA: TGTGCCAGCAGCTTGGCCAGTCCGACCGCGGATGGCTACACCTTC.

V and J are TRBV6-5 and TRBJ1-1, with a possible D match to TRBD1 (5 bases). The CDR3 is made up of 14 amino acids. Trimming shortened V by 1 base and J by 4 bases, and 10 bases separated the two germline ends. Germline CDR1 and CDR2: MNHEY and SVGAGI. CDR3 protein: CASSYLGGITEAFF. In DNA, the CDR3 is TGTGCCAGCAGTTACTTGGGGGGAATCACTGAAGCTTTCTTT.

CDR3 nucleotides: TGTGCCAGCAGCTGGACGGGGGTATCTGGCAATCAGCCCCAGCATTTT. Its protein is CASSWTGVSGNQPQHF. The V gene is TRBV5-8, the J gene TRBJ1-5; the D gene is possibly TRBD1 (5 bases). The CDR3 totals 16 residues. Germline assignment: CDR1 SGHTS and CDR2 YDEGEE. Trimming pared 3 bases from V and 2 bases from J, leaving 15 bases between.

The chain combines TRBV15 with TRBJ1-2; 9 bases map to TRBD1. Germline V gene sequence: CDR1 LNHNV, CDR2 YYDKDF (reference sequence). The CDR3 has 14 amino acids. The ends lost 2 bases at V and 7 bases at J; junction bases unmatched: 5. CDR3 sequence reads: CATSRQGTGFGYTF. In nucleotides, the CDR3 is TGTGCCACCAGCAGACAGGGGACAGGGTTTGGCTACACCTTC.